The 16 T cell receptor beta chains presented below share a single source sample, sequenced in a study of T cell responses to AZD1222 COVID-19 vaccine. Produced via immunoSEQ multiplex PCR; TCRdb's table is partial and in-frame only. The data show some 130,000 clones, 92% seen once. The sequencing used peripheral blood, collected on day 0 of AZD1222 vaccination. These receptors were taken from an adult in good health.

The CDR3 loop reads CASRELATDTQYF. The CDR3 DNA is TGTGCCAGCAGGGAACTAGCCACAGATACGCAGTATTTT. This rearrangement joins TRBV2 to TRBJ2-3; tentatively, D is TRBD2 (6 bases). Germline lookup yields CDR1 SNHLY and CDR2 FYNNEI. Trimming removed 6 bases at V and 2 bases at J, with 9 bases between. The CDR3 is 13 amino acids.

The J gene is TRBJ2-1, the V gene TRBV24-1; D unclear. Germline V CDR1 and CDR2: KGHDR, SFDVKD. The CDR3 sequence is 14 residues long. V was trimmed by 3 bases and J by 10 bases, leaving 15 bases between them. The CDR3 sequence: CATSDHSLNEEQFF. The CDR3 DNA reads as TGTGCCACCAGTGATCACTCTCTCAATGAGGAGCAGTTCTTC.

The chain recombines TRBV4-1 with TRBJ2-7; TRBD1 matches at 8 bases. CDR3 length: 14 residues. CDR1 and CDR2 (germline): MGHRA, YSYEKL. Trimming removed 4 bases from V and 0 bases from J; junction bases left unmatched: 2. The CDR3 region is CASSLQGASYEQYF. The DNA of the CDR3 is TGCGCCAGCAGCCTGCAGGGGGCCTCCTACGAGCAGTACTTC.

J is TRBJ2-1 and V is TRBV29-1; 8 nucleotides match TRBD2. Germline V gene data show CDR1 as SQVTM and CDR2 as ANQGSEA. This CDR3 contains 13 residues. The ends lost 6 bases at V and 8 bases at J; junction bases unmatched: 9. The CDR3 sequence: CSVTGTSGHEQFF. The CDR3 DNA is TGCAGCGTCACCGGGACTAGTGGCCATGAGCAGTTCTTC.

This chain links TRBV3-1 (or the pseudogene TRBV3-2) with TRBJ2-7; TRBD2 might be the D (6 bases). The CDR3 sequence is 15 residues long. Trimming left V 3 bases short and J 3 bases short, with 15 bases between. Germline V gene lookup returns CDR1 LGHDT and CDR2 YNNKEL (reference sequence). In DNA form, the CDR3 reads TGTGCCAGCAGCCATAGTACGGGAGAGGGCTACGAGCAGTACTTC. This encodes CASSHSTGEGYEQYF.

This chain joins TRBV30 and TRBJ1-5, with TRBD1 as a possible D gene (5 bases). V lost 2 bases and J 0 bases, leaving 17 bases between the germline ends. There are 17 residues in the CDR3. Looked up from germline, CDR1 is GTSNPN and CDR2 is SVGIG (reference sequence). The CDR3, as DNA: TGTGCCTGGAGTCAGGAGAAGGGACCTTATAGCAATCAGCCCCAGCATTTT. Translated, it gives CAWSQEKGPYSNQPQHF.

The genes are TRBV2 and TRBJ1-4; 8 positions match TRBD1. Per the germline V gene, CDR1 is SNHLY and CDR2 is FYNNEI. This CDR3 region has 13 residues. Trimming took 3 bases from V and 8 from J; bases not matched to a gene: 2. The chain's CDR3 is CASSDQGAEKLFF. Written as DNA, the CDR3 is TGTGCCAGCAGTGACCAGGGGGCAGAAAAACTGTTTTTT.

This clone appeared a single time. The chain uses TRBV20-1 and TRBJ2-3; no clear D gene. The CDR3 contains 11 residues. Germline CDR1 DFQATT, CDR2 SNEGSKA (reference sequence). V lost 2 bases and J 4 bases, leaving 4 bases between the germline ends. The CDR3 loop reads CSARRADTQYF. The CDR3 coding sequence is TGCAGTGCTAGAAGGGCAGATACGCAGTATTTT.

The V gene is TRBV6-4, the J gene TRBJ2-2; D is ambiguous. CDR1 and CDR2 from the germline V gene are MRHNA and SNTAGT. The CDR3 is 16 residues long. The V end was cut by 2 bases, the J end by 2 bases, with 12 bases between. CDR3 nucleotide sequence: TGTGCCAGCAGTGACGGGGTGGTCCATAACACCGGGGAGCTGTTTTTT. This gives the protein CASSDGVVHNTGELFF.

This clone was picked up a small number of times. The rearrangement links TRBV19 to TRBJ2-7, with no clear D. The germline V gene encodes CDR1 LNHDA and CDR2 SQIVND (reference sequence). The CDR3 runs 15 residues. With 4 bases removed from V and 4 bases from J, the gap between germline ends came to 17 bases. CDR3 nucleotides: TGTGCCAGTAGTACCAGGAAAAAAGGTGGTTACGAGCAGTACTTC. Its protein product is CASSTRKKGGYEQYF. The full variable domain, in which reference TRBV19 and TRBJ2-7 provide the parts outside the CDR3, is DGGITQSPKYLFRKEGQNVTLSCEQNLNHDAMYWYRQDPGQGLRLIYYSQIVNDFQKGDIAEGYSVSREKKESFPLTVTSAQKNPTAFYLCASSTRKKGGYEQYFGPGTRLTVT.

This chain uses TRBV5-4 with TRBJ2-1, with 8 nucleotides matching TRBD2. The J segment lost 2 bases and the V segment lost 3 bases, leaving 7 bases of the junction unmatched. The CDR3 loop spans 16 amino acids. Germline values: CDR1 SGHNT, CDR2 YYREEE (reference sequence). CDR3 residues: CASSSPAGVPYNEQFF. The CDR3 nucleotides read TGTGCCAGCAGCTCGCCAGCGGGAGTCCCCTACAATGAGCAGTTCTTC.

The V gene is TRBV6-2 or TRBV6-3, the J gene TRBJ2-2, with D uncertain. Germline V gene data show CDR1 as MNHEY and CDR2 as SVGEGT. This CDR3 has 13 amino acids. V shed 7 bases and J shed 1 base, with 7 bases lying between them. CDR3 in DNA: TGTGCCAGCATCCCCGAGAACACCGGGGAGCTGTTTTTT. This gives the protein CASIPENTGELFF.

The chain carries TRBV2 and TRBJ2-1; 9 nucleotides line up with TRBD2. The germline gives CDR1 SNHLY, CDR2 FYNNEI. CDR3 length: 14 amino acids. Losses at the gene ends were 4 bases for V and 8 bases for J; bases not matched to a gene: 6. DNA of the CDR3: TGTGCCAGCAGTGCCAGCGGGAGGTCATATGAGCAGTTCTTC. Residues: CASSASGRSYEQFF.

The chain employs TRBV4-1 and TRBJ2-1; 8 positions agree with TRBD2. Germline CDR1 MGHRA, CDR2 YSYEKL. J was trimmed by 7 bases and V by 4 bases; bases with no gene match: 15. This CDR3 has 17 residues. CDR3 sequence: CASSPLDGRAIENEQFF. In DNA form, the CDR3 reads TGCGCCAGCAGCCCTCTTGACGGGAGGGCCATCGAAAATGAGCAGTTCTTC.

The DNA of the CDR3 is TGTGCCAGCAGCGTAGGTAACTCTCAAGAGACCCAGTACTTC. This sequence encodes CASSVGNSQETQYF. J is TRBJ2-5 and V is TRBV9, with unresolved D. V lost 0 bases and J lost 2, with 8 bases in between. The germline V gene has CDR1 SGDLS and CDR2 YYNGEE. The length of the CDR3 is 14 residues.

Written as DNA, the CDR3 is TGCGCCAGCAGCCTGGACGGCGCGAACACCGGGGAGCTGTTTTTT. This encodes CASSLDGANTGELFF. V gene TRBV5-1 combines with J gene TRBJ2-2; unclear D gene. Germline values: CDR1 SGHRS, CDR2 YFSETQ. Trimming cost V 4 bases and J 0 bases, with 10 bases left between them. The CDR3 sequence is 15 residues long. Complete variable domain (other parts from reference TRBV5-1 and TRBJ2-2): KAGVTQTPRYLIKTRGQQVTLSCSPISGHRSVSWYQQTPGQGLQFLFEYFSETQRNKGNFPGRFSGRQFSNSRSEMNVSTLELGDSALYLCASSLDGANTGELFFGEGSRLTVL.